This record covers a single T cell receptor (beta chain). Its antigen remains unknown. These data come from a study of CD8 T cells in Susac syndrome. Study results and limitations: The relatively small number of individuals in the TCR sequencing and HLA analysis was acknowledged by the study.

Sequencing of TCR beta, carried out with a high-throughput approach, was applied to CD8+ and CD4+ T cells from the blood. It was with random hexamers that roughly 0.45 to 1 ug RNA was reverse transcribed. The authors amplified TCR beta CDR3 across 54 Vbeta and 13 Jbeta using immunoSEQ multiplex PCR. TCRdb fed the immunoSEQ multiplex PCR reads into MiXCR, producing one record per CDR3 protein. The repertoire consists of 200,000 to 250,000 distinct CDR3 sequences, with 95% occurring once and the leading ten covering 0.08% to 0.095%. Trimming removed 0 bases from V and 4 bases from J; junction bases left unmatched: 5. The CDR3 has 17 amino acids. CDR1 is LNHNV and CDR2 is YYDKDF in the germline V gene (reference sequence).

The sequence was obtained from a human donor with multiple sclerosis. Sequenced input: CD4+ T cells from PBMCs. This rearrangement joins TRBV15 to TRBJ2-1; 11 bases agree with TRBD2. CDR3 region: CATSRDELAGEYNEQFF. CDR3 bases: TGTGCCACCAGCAGAGATGAACTAGCGGGGGAGTACAATGAGCAGTTCTTC.